Presented here are 23 T cell receptor beta chains from one specimen sequenced in a study of shared clonotypes between healthy human individuals. Some clones are missing from TCRdb's copy, which holds only in-frame ones; the method was immunoSEQ multiplex PCR. The repertoire includes about 2 million clones, roughly 94% of them detected once, and 1.1% sits in the top ten. CD45RO-negative, CCR7-selected cells formed the naive CD8 fraction, which excluded terminally differentiated effector memory CD45RA+ cells. Sequencing was done on a sample of naive CD8+ T cells sorted from blood. The source of these receptors is a man aged 18 to 35 in good health.

The chain uses TRBV21-1 and TRBJ1-1. TRBV21-1 corresponds to a pseudogene. CDR3 length: 14 residues. The CDR3 sequence: CASSSGRKNTEAFF. As DNA, the CDR3 is TGTGCCAGCAGCTCGGGACGGAAGAACACTGAAGCTTTCTTT.

This chain joins TRBV13 and TRBJ2-7; D remains unclear. The CDR3 sequence is 15 residues long. V lost 4 bases and J 1 base, leaving 14 bases between the germline ends. The germline V gene has CDR1 PRHDT and CDR2 FYEKMQ (reference sequence). The CDR3 bases are TGTGCCAGCAGCTCACCCAGCTACGTATCCTACGAGCAGTACTTC. It translates to CASSSPSYVSYEQYF.

This clone was detected once. Other nucleotide sequences from this sample produce the same CDR3. In nucleotides, the CDR3 is TGTGCCAGCAGCTCTGGGACAGGGGGATCACCCCTCCACTTT. The encoded protein is CASSSGTGGSPLHF. The chain is built from TRBV5-6 and TRBJ1-6; 11 bases match TRBD1. CDR3 size: 14 residues. CDR1 and CDR2 (germline): SGHDT, YYEEEE. V trimming: 3 bases; J trimming: 10 bases; junction bases outside the gene matches: 3.

The chain has TRBV7-9 and TRBJ1-1, with a weak D call TRBD1 (6 bases). Germline V gene sequence: CDR1 SEHNR, CDR2 FQNEAQ (reference sequence). The CDR3 totals 15 residues. Trimming shortened V by 2 bases and J by 3 bases, and 13 bases separated the two germline ends. CDR3 DNA: TGTGCCAGCAGCTTATTCCAGGGGTCGGACACTGAAGCTTTCTTT. Protein: CASSLFQGSDTEAFF.

Turning to this clone: This sample includes further DNA sequences coding for the same CDR3. The chain recombines TRBV9 with TRBJ1-1; no clear D. Germline-derived CDR1 and CDR2 are SGDLS and YYNGEE. The CDR3 length is 13 residues. The ends were cut back, 0 bases at V and 3 bases at J, with 6 bases in the middle. CDR3 nucleotide sequence: TGTGCCAGCAGCGTAGGACTGGACACTGAAGCTTTCTTT. Protein: CASSVGLDTEAFF. Full variable domain (missing parts from reference TRBV9 and TRBJ1-1): DSGVTQTPKHLITATGQRVTLRCSPRSGDLSVYWYQQSLDQGLQFLIQYYNGEERAKGNILERFSAQQFPDLHSELNLSSLELGDSALYFCASSVGLDTEAFFGQGTRLTVV.

This clone is a singleton in its sample. The chain couples TRBV13 to TRBJ2-5; tentative D call: TRBD1 (6 bases). CDR1 and CDR2 (germline): PRHDT, FYEKMQ (reference sequence). CDR3 size: 14 residues. Trimming removed 6 bases at V and 7 bases at J, with 18 bases between. The CDR3 sequence is CASSHLGASGTQYF. The CDR3 DNA is TGTGCCAGCAGTCACTTGGGGGCCTCGGGGACCCAGTACTTC.

This clone was detected only once. The chain joins TRBV6-5 to TRBJ1-1, with D perhaps TRBD1 (6 bases). Germline CDR1 and CDR2: MNHEY and SVGAGI. Trimming took 6 bases from V and 4 from J, leaving 9 bases between them. The CDR3 consists of 12 residues. The CDR3 sequence is CASRAGATEAFF. The CDR3 nucleotides read TGTGCCAGCAGAGCAGGGGCCACTGAAGCTTTCTTT.

The CDR3 loop reads CASSPLDYEQYF. Here the CDR3 DNA reads TGTGCCAGCAGCCCCTTGGACTACGAGCAGTACTTC. The gene calls are TRBV14 and TRBJ2-7; no firm D call. The germline gives CDR1 SGHDN, CDR2 FVKESK. V was clipped by 4 bases and J by 3 bases, with 7 bases between them. This CDR3 contains 12 residues.

A note on this clone: This specimen includes other DNA sequences encoding the same CDR3. The J gene is TRBJ2-7, the V gene TRBV5-4; no clear D gene. Germline V gene data show CDR1 as SGHNT and CDR2 as YYREEE (reference sequence). V lost 0 bases and J lost 2, with 6 bases in between. The CDR3 loop spans 13 amino acids. CDR3 nucleotides: TGTGCCAGCAGCTTGGGGCTTACCTACGAGCAGTACTTC. It yields the protein CASSLGLTYEQYF.

This clone has a single count. The gene calls are TRBV28 and TRBJ1-5; D ambiguous. Trimming stripped 3 bases from V and 0 bases from J, with 9 bases between. CDR1 and CDR2 from the germline V gene are MDHEN and SYDVKM. The CDR3 has 15 residues. The CDR3 DNA is TGTGCCAGCAGTTTTATCGTAGATAGCAATCAGCCCCAGCATTTT. It specifies CASSFIVDSNQPQHF.

This chain links TRBV27 with TRBJ2-1; D perhaps matches TRBD2 (5 bases). The V gene lost 6 bases and the J gene lost 5 bases, with 20 bases spanning the gap. Looked up from germline, CDR1 is MNHEY and CDR2 is SMNVEV (reference sequence). The CDR3 has 16 amino acids. The CDR3 is CASSSITRAHDNEQFF. As DNA, the CDR3 is TGTGCCAGCAGCTCCATAACTAGGGCCCATGACAATGAGCAGTTCTTC.

V gene TRBV18 combines with J gene TRBJ2-1; 7 bases are a match to TRBD1. Germline V lookup: CDR1 KGHSH, CDR2 LQKENI. With V trimmed by 5 bases and J by 7 bases, 14 bases remained unmatched. The CDR3 is made up of 16 amino acids. The CDR3 DNA sequence: TGTGCCAGCTCAGACACGGACAGGAGCATCCTTAATGAGCAGTTCTTC. This translates into CASSDTDRSILNEQFF. Supplemented by reference TRBV18 and TRBJ2-1, the full variable domain reads NAGVMQNPRHLVRRRGQEARLRCSPMKGHSHVYWYRQLPEEGLKFMVYLQKENIIDESGMPKERFSAEFPKEGPSILRIQQVVRGDSAAYFCASSDTDRSILNEQFFGPGTRLTVL.

The rearrangement joins TRBV5-4 to TRBJ2-5; TRBD2 matches 9 bases. The ends lost 7 bases at V and 1 base at J; junction bases unmatched: 14. CDR3 size: 17 residues. Germline V gives CDR1 SGHNT, CDR2 YYREEE (reference sequence). CDR3 region: CASPGVGGRDSQETQYF. The CDR3, as DNA: TGTGCCAGCCCGGGTGTGGGCGGGAGGGATTCCCAAGAGACCCAGTACTTC.

This chain connects TRBV6-1 to TRBJ2-7; 8 bases are a match to TRBD1. Germline CDR1 is MNHNS and CDR2 is SASEGT. CDR3 length: 12 amino acids. The J segment lost 3 bases and the V segment lost 7 bases, leaving 2 bases of the junction unmatched. The CDR3 region is CASKQGGYEQYF. CDR3 nucleotides: TGTGCCAGCAAACAGGGGGGCTACGAGCAGTACTTC.

The chain recombines TRBV28 with TRBJ2-2, with D perhaps TRBD2 (7 bases). V was clipped by 3 bases and J by 3 bases, with 11 bases between them. Germline V gene data show CDR1 as MDHEN and CDR2 as SYDVKM. CDR3 length equals 15 residues. CDR3 nucleotide sequence: TGTGCCAGCAGTTTCGGGGGGCTCGACACCGGGGAGCTGTTTTTT. As protein: CASSFGGLDTGELFF.

This clone was observed once. This chain joins TRBV28 and TRBJ2-5; no definite D call. Per germline, CDR1 MDHEN and CDR2 SYDVKM. V was pared by 3 bases and J by 1 base, with 9 bases between. The CDR3 sequence is 14 residues long. The CDR3 DNA reads TGTGCCAGCAGTTTTCGGAGTAGCCAAGAGACCCAGTACTTC. Protein sequence: CASSFRSSQETQYF.

The chain links TRBV7-9 to TRBJ2-3, with 9 positions matching TRBD2. With V trimmed by 5 bases and J by 2 bases, 8 bases remained unmatched. The CDR3 is 16 amino acids. CDR1 is SEHNR, CDR2 FQNEAQ, per germline (reference sequence). The chain's CDR3 is CASSTPTSGPTDTQYF. The CDR3, as DNA: TGTGCCAGCAGCACCCCGACTAGCGGCCCCACAGATACGCAGTATTTT.

This chain uses TRBV27 with TRBJ2-7; D unclear. Trimming pared 6 bases from V and 5 bases from J, leaving 23 bases between. The CDR3 consists of 16 residues. Germline values: CDR1 MNHEY, CDR2 SMNVEV (reference sequence). The chain's CDR3 is CASSLIPSSVLDEQYF. The CDR3 coding sequence is TGTGCCAGCAGCCTCATACCTAGTAGTGTTTTGGACGAGCAGTACTTC.

The chain uses TRBV18 and TRBJ2-7, with D perhaps TRBD2 (6 bases). The CDR3 runs to 16 residues. The V end was cut by 0 bases, the J end by 0 bases, with 12 bases between. Germline CDR1 is KGHSH and CDR2 is LQKENI. CDR3 region: CASSPPAAGHSYEQYF. In DNA, the CDR3 is TGTGCCAGCTCACCACCTGCAGCGGGTCACTCCTACGAGCAGTACTTC. The entire variable domain, with the rest obtained from reference TRBV18 and TRBJ2-7, is as follows: NAGVMQNPRHLVRRRGQEARLRCSPMKGHSHVYWYRQLPEEGLKFMVYLQKENIIDESGMPKERFSAEFPKEGPSILRIQQVVRGDSAAYFCASSPPAAGHSYEQYFGPGTRLTVT.

The rearrangement links TRBV27 to TRBJ2-7, with 8 nucleotides matching TRBD1. With 6 bases clipped from V and 3 bases from J, the junction kept 7 bases outside the gene matches. This CDR3 is 14 amino acids long. CDR1 and CDR2 from the germline V gene are MNHEY and SMNVEV (reference sequence). The CDR3 DNA reads as TGTGCCAGCAGCCACAGGGGGACCTTCTACGAGCAGTACTTC. Translated: CASSHRGTFYEQYF.

The count of this clone is one. The CDR3 sequence: CATMRGATTNTQYF. In DNA form, the CDR3 reads TGTGCCACCATGAGGGGGGCAACTACCAATACGCAGTATTTT. The gene calls are TRBV2 and TRBJ2-3; D tentatively fits TRBD1 or TRBD2 (6 bases each). Trimming stripped 10 bases from V and 7 bases from J, with 21 bases between. The CDR3 runs to 14 residues. Germline-derived CDR1 and CDR2 are SNHLY and FYNNEI.

The chain uses TRBV10-3 and TRBJ2-7; D is possibly TRBD2 (6 bases). V shed 3 bases and J shed 3 bases, with 18 bases lying between them. The germline gives CDR1 ENHRY, CDR2 SYGVKD. The CDR3 is 16 amino acids. In DNA, the CDR3 is TGTGCCATCAGTGAAGGTAGTGCGGGAAACGGCTACGAGCAGTACTTC. Residues: CAISEGSAGNGYEQYF.

Notes on this clone: At the DNA level, this CDR3 is encoded by other sequences in the same sample as well. This chain joins TRBV5-1 and TRBJ2-5, with 11 bases aligning to TRBD2. With 4 bases clipped from V and 2 bases from J, the junction kept 7 bases outside the gene matches. The CDR3 is made up of 16 amino acids. CDR1 SGHRS and CDR2 YFSETQ come from the germline V gene. CDR3 sequence reads: CASSPGLAGRQETQYF. CDR3 DNA: TGCGCCAGCAGCCCCGGACTAGCGGGCCGACAAGAGACCCAGTACTTC.